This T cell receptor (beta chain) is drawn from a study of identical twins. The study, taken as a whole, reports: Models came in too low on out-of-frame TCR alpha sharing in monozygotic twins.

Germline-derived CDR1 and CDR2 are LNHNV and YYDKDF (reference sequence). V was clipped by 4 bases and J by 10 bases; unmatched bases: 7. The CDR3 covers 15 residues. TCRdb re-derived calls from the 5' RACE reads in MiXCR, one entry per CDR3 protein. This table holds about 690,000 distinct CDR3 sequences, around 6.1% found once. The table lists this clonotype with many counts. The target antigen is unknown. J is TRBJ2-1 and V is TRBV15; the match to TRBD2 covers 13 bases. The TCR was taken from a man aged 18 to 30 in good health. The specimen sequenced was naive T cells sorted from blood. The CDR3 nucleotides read TGTGCCACCAGCATCCCCCCGGGACTAGCGGGAGAGCAGTTCTTC. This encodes CATSIPPGLAGEQFF.